The subject of this entry is one T cell receptor beta chain. This entry belongs to a study of blood T cell repertoires in COVID-19. At the level of the study: Sites in the United States, Italy and Spain provided acute and convalescent COVID-19 samples.

Original processing methods: Estimated nucleated cell counts came from reference gene primer amplification. The method was immunoSEQ multiplex PCR; TCRdb's version includes in-frame clones alone and lacks a portion of them. D and trimming come from the DNA, and the V and J calls and clone size come from that table. This sample has about 240,000 clones; about 90% occur once, and the top ten carry roughly 3.1%. Cohort assignment relied on participant-reported clinical history. Germline loops: CDR1 SGHKS, CDR2 YYEKEE (reference sequence). CDR3 length: 17 amino acids. V was clipped by 0 bases and J by 0 bases; unmatched bases: 7.

The chain combines TRBV5-5 with TRBJ1-2, with TRBD1 matching over 8 bases. What was sequenced was PBMCs or T cells enriched from blood (not recorded which). The TCR originated in a woman aged 40-49 years with acute COVID-19. CDR3 nucleotides: TGTGCCAGCAGCTTGGCCGGGACAGGCTTAGCTAACTATGGCTACACCTTC. Its translation: CASSLAGTGLANYGYTF. The full variable domain, its missing parts supplied by reference TRBV5-5 and TRBJ1-2, is DAGVTQSPTHLIKTRGQQVTLRCSPISGHKSVSWYQQVLGQGPQFIFQYYEKEERGRGNFPDRFSARQFPNYSSELNVNALLLGDSALYLCASSLAGTGLANYGYTFGSGTRLTVV.